These T cell receptor beta chains were read from a single sample in a study of shared clonotypes between healthy human individuals. TCRdb's table, derived via immunoSEQ multiplex PCR, lists solely in-frame clones and lacks some. This table has over 400,000 clones, approximately 95% appearing once. Specimen: naive CD4+ T cells sorted from blood. These receptors all come from a woman aged 30 to 39 in good health. Both conserved end residues are part of each CDR3. Fields, in order: D gene, V gene, clone size, CDR3 length, J gene, CDR3 protein, CDR3 DNA. A D gene is named only where the DNA matches it firmly. A clone size is listed for some rows: how often the clone was seen (once, few, many), or a class if it is expanded.

d_call: -
v_call: TRBV14
clone_size: -
cdr3_length: 15
j_call: TRBJ1-4
cdr3_aa: CASSRQDHLNEKLFF
cdr3_nt: TGTGCCAGCAGCCGCCAGGACCACTTAAATGAAAAACTGTTTTTT

d_call: -
v_call: TRBV6-6
clone_size: -
cdr3_length: 12
j_call: TRBJ2-3
cdr3_aa: CASRPDTDTQYF
cdr3_nt: TGTGCCAGCAGGCCTGACACAGATACGCAGTATTTT

d_call: TRBD2
v_call: TRBV6-5
clone_size: -
cdr3_length: 15
j_call: TRBJ2-7
cdr3_aa: CASSTGLAASYEQYF
cdr3_nt: TGTGCCAGCAGTACTGGACTAGCTGCTTCCTACGAGCAGTACTTC

d_call: -
v_call: TRBV15
clone_size: -
cdr3_length: 14
j_call: TRBJ2-2
cdr3_aa: CATKKNRASGELFF
cdr3_nt: TGTGCCACCAAGAAGAACAGGGCTAGCGGGGAGCTGTTTTTT

d_call: -
v_call: TRBV18
clone_size: -
cdr3_length: 15
j_call: TRBJ2-5
cdr3_aa: CASSPPSGLQETQYF
cdr3_nt: TGTGCCAGCTCACCACCGTCGGGACTTCAAGAGACCCAGTACTTC

d_call: TRBD2
v_call: TRBV5-1
clone_size: -
cdr3_length: 16
j_call: TRBJ2-5
cdr3_aa: CASSPVRGRALETQYF
cdr3_nt: TGCGCCAGCAGCCCGGTGCGGGGGAGGGCCCTAGAGACCCAGTACTTC

d_call: TRBD2
v_call: TRBV30
clone_size: -
cdr3_length: 15
j_call: TRBJ2-5
cdr3_aa: CAWTRWAGGLETQYF
cdr3_nt: TGTGCCTGGACCCGTTGGGCGGGAGGCTTAGAGACCCAGTACTTC

d_call: TRBD1
v_call: TRBV5-1
clone_size: -
cdr3_length: 16
j_call: TRBJ2-3
cdr3_aa: CASSQDRGLRTDTQYF
cdr3_nt: TGCGCCAGCAGCCAGGACAGGGGTCTGAGGACAGATACGCAGTATTTT

d_call: TRBD2
v_call: TRBV15
clone_size: -
cdr3_length: 15
j_call: TRBJ2-2
cdr3_aa: CATSRDLAATGELFF
cdr3_nt: TGTGCCACCAGCAGAGACCTAGCGGCCACCGGGGAGCTGTTTTTT

d_call: -
v_call: TRBV27
clone_size: -
cdr3_length: 13
j_call: TRBJ2-5
cdr3_aa: CASTEEREETQYF
cdr3_nt: TGTGCCAGCACCGAAGAGAGGGAGGAGACCCAGTACTTC

d_call: TRBD2
v_call: TRBV27
clone_size: -
cdr3_length: 16
j_call: TRBJ2-1
cdr3_aa: CASSFGLAGHAGEQFF
cdr3_nt: TGTGCCAGCAGTTTTGGATTAGCGGGTCATGCGGGTGAGCAGTTCTTC

d_call: TRBD1
v_call: TRBV6-6
clone_size: -
cdr3_length: 15
j_call: TRBJ2-2
cdr3_aa: CASRIDRGGTGELFF
cdr3_nt: TGTGCCAGCAGGATAGACAGGGGGGGCACCGGGGAGCTGTTTTTT

d_call: TRBD2
v_call: TRBV27
clone_size: -
cdr3_length: 15
j_call: TRBJ2-3
cdr3_aa: CASKRTSLDTDTQYF
cdr3_nt: TGTGCCAGCAAAAGGACTAGTCTTGACACAGATACGCAGTATTTT

d_call: TRBD2
v_call: TRBV27
clone_size: -
cdr3_length: 15
j_call: TRBJ2-5
cdr3_aa: CASSHPGLAGGTQYF
cdr3_nt: TGTGCCAGCAGCCATCCGGGACTAGCGGGAGGGACCCAGTACTTC

d_call: -
v_call: TRBV6-1
clone_size: -
cdr3_length: 16
j_call: TRBJ2-1
cdr3_aa: CASSEVGGEPVGEQFF
cdr3_nt: TGTGCCAGCAGTGAAGTAGGTGGCGAGCCGGTTGGAGAGCAGTTCTTC

d_call: -
v_call: TRBV11-3
clone_size: once
cdr3_length: 16
j_call: TRBJ2-1
cdr3_aa: CASSSGWGSGYNEQFF
cdr3_nt: TGTGCCAGCAGCTCCGGCTGGGGGAGTGGGTACAATGAGCAGTTCTTC

d_call: -
v_call: TRBV7-9
clone_size: -
cdr3_length: 14
j_call: TRBJ1-4
cdr3_aa: CASSPRDTNEKLFF
cdr3_nt: TGTGCCAGCAGCCCCAGGGATACTAATGAAAAACTGTTTTTT

d_call: -
v_call: TRBV19
clone_size: -
cdr3_length: 14
j_call: TRBJ1-1
cdr3_aa: CASSLDSLPTEAFF
cdr3_nt: TGTGCCAGTAGCCTGGACAGCCTACCCACTGAAGCTTTCTTT

d_call: TRBD1
v_call: TRBV5-1
clone_size: -
cdr3_length: 15
j_call: TRBJ2-7
cdr3_aa: CASSSGGQGGYEQYF
cdr3_nt: TGCGCCAGCAGCTCTGGCGGACAGGGAGGATACGAGCAGTACTTC

d_call: -
v_call: TRBV18
clone_size: -
cdr3_length: 16
j_call: TRBJ2-3
cdr3_aa: CASSPPRTESTDTQYF
cdr3_nt: TGTGCCAGCTCACCACCCCGGACGGAAAGCACAGATACGCAGTATTTT

d_call: TRBD2
v_call: TRBV7-2
clone_size: -
cdr3_length: 16
j_call: TRBJ2-2
cdr3_aa: CAIRPRTSGGVGELFF
cdr3_nt: TGTGCCATCAGGCCCCGGACTAGCGGGGGCGTGGGGGAGCTGTTTTTT

d_call: TRBD1
v_call: TRBV4-1
clone_size: -
cdr3_length: 18
j_call: TRBJ1-5
cdr3_aa: CASSHGRPGQGINQPQHF
cdr3_nt: TGCGCCAGCAGCCATGGAAGGCCAGGACAGGGGATCAATCAGCCCCAGCATTTT

d_call: -
v_call: TRBV6-5
clone_size: -
cdr3_length: 14
j_call: TRBJ2-1
cdr3_aa: CASSYEGLLNEQFF
cdr3_nt: TGTGCCAGCAGTTACGAAGGACTACTAAATGAGCAGTTCTTC

d_call: TRBD1
v_call: TRBV7-9
clone_size: once
cdr3_length: 12
j_call: TRBJ2-7
cdr3_aa: CASSPTGIEQYF
cdr3_nt: TGTGCCAGCAGCCCGACAGGGATCGAGCAGTACTTC

d_call: TRBD1
v_call: TRBV19
clone_size: -
cdr3_length: 16
j_call: TRBJ1-5
cdr3_aa: CASSNPGQGRNQPQHF
cdr3_nt: TGTGCCAGTAGCAATCCGGGACAGGGGAGGAATCAGCCCCAGCATTTT

d_call: -
v_call: TRBV18
clone_size: -
cdr3_length: 15
j_call: TRBJ2-2
cdr3_aa: CASSRDGSNTGELFF
cdr3_nt: TGTGCCAGCTCACGGGATGGCAGCAACACCGGGGAGCTGTTTTTT

d_call: -
v_call: TRBV2
clone_size: -
cdr3_length: 16
j_call: TRBJ1-1
cdr3_aa: CASSPPLLQGSTEAFF
cdr3_nt: TGTGCCAGCAGCCCACCCCTCCTACAGGGTAGCACTGAAGCTTTCTTT

d_call: -
v_call: TRBV5-1
clone_size: -
cdr3_length: 14
j_call: TRBJ1-1
cdr3_aa: CASSLGAQRAEAFF
cdr3_nt: TGCGCCAGCAGCCTAGGGGCGCAGAGGGCTGAAGCTTTCTTT

d_call: -
v_call: TRBV13
clone_size: -
cdr3_length: 12
j_call: TRBJ1-2
cdr3_aa: CASSLGYRDYTF
cdr3_nt: TGTGCCAGCAGCTTAGGCTACAGGGACTACACCTTC

d_call: -
v_call: TRBV7-2
clone_size: few
cdr3_length: 12
j_call: TRBJ1-2
cdr3_aa: CASRTQGYGYTF
cdr3_nt: TGTGCCAGCAGGACTCAGGGTTATGGCTACACCTTC

d_call: -
v_call: TRBV18
clone_size: -
cdr3_length: 13
j_call: TRBJ2-3
cdr3_aa: CASSPAEADTQYF
cdr3_nt: TGTGCCAGCTCACCAGCGGAGGCAGATACGCAGTATTTT

d_call: -
v_call: TRBV23-1
clone_size: -
cdr3_length: 16
j_call: TRBJ1-3
cdr3_aa: CASSTDSVSSGNTIYF
cdr3_nt: TGCGCCAGCAGTACCGACAGCGTCAGCTCTGGAAACACCATATATTTT

d_call: -
v_call: TRBV27
clone_size: -
cdr3_length: 13
j_call: TRBJ2-7
cdr3_aa: CASSSGQNYEQYF
cdr3_nt: TGTGCCAGCAGCTCCGGACAGAACTACGAGCAGTACTTC

d_call: TRBD1
v_call: TRBV27
clone_size: -
cdr3_length: 15
j_call: TRBJ2-1
cdr3_aa: CASRIPGTGHNEQFF
cdr3_nt: TGTGCCAGCAGGATTCCCGGGACAGGGCACAATGAGCAGTTCTTC

d_call: -
v_call: TRBV9
clone_size: -
cdr3_length: 16
j_call: TRBJ2-7
cdr3_aa: CASSVASGGITYEQYF
cdr3_nt: TGTGCCAGCAGCGTAGCCTCGGGCGGGATAACCTACGAGCAGTACTTC

d_call: TRBD2
v_call: TRBV9
clone_size: -
cdr3_length: 16
j_call: TRBJ2-1
cdr3_aa: CASSPFLGLGGNEQFF
cdr3_nt: TGTGCCAGCAGCCCCTTCCTGGGACTAGGGGGGAATGAGCAGTTCTTC

d_call: -
v_call: TRBV4-2
clone_size: -
cdr3_length: 14
j_call: TRBJ2-3
cdr3_aa: CASSQDSFTDTQYF
cdr3_nt: TGTGCCAGCAGCCAAGATTCGTTTACAGATACGCAGTATTTT

d_call: TRBD2
v_call: TRBV2
clone_size: once
cdr3_length: 16
j_call: TRBJ2-1
cdr3_aa: CASSGAGSDEADEQFF
cdr3_nt: TGTGCCAGCAGTGGAGCGGGAAGCGATGAGGCGGATGAGCAGTTCTTC

d_call: -
v_call: TRBV28
clone_size: -
cdr3_length: 21
j_call: TRBJ2-6
cdr3_aa: CASSFGGGIPLHFSGANVLTF
cdr3_nt: TGTGCCAGCAGTTTTGGCGGAGGGATACCCTTACATTTCTCTGGGGCCAACGTCCTGACTTTC

d_call: -
v_call: TRBV6-5
clone_size: -
cdr3_length: 14
j_call: TRBJ2-1
cdr3_aa: CASSYTNEGGEQFF
cdr3_nt: TGTGCCAGCAGTTATACTAACGAGGGGGGTGAGCAGTTCTTC

d_call: -
v_call: TRBV6-6
clone_size: -
cdr3_length: 13
j_call: TRBJ2-2
cdr3_aa: CASRLGVTGELFF
cdr3_nt: TGTGCCAGCAGACTAGGGGTCACCGGGGAGCTGTTTTTT

d_call: TRBD2
v_call: TRBV27
clone_size: -
cdr3_length: 15
j_call: TRBJ2-7
cdr3_aa: CASSSAGTSGYEQYF
cdr3_nt: TGTGCCAGCAGTTCTGCCGGGACTAGCGGGTACGAGCAGTACTTC

d_call: TRBD2
v_call: TRBV28
clone_size: -
cdr3_length: 18
j_call: TRBJ2-7
cdr3_aa: CASSFGLPSGRVRYEQYF
cdr3_nt: TGTGCCAGCAGTTTCGGGTTGCCTAGCGGGAGGGTACGCTACGAGCAGTACTTC

d_call: -
v_call: TRBV5-1
clone_size: -
cdr3_length: 16
j_call: TRBJ1-3
cdr3_aa: CASSLLGTTSGNTIYF
cdr3_nt: TGCGCCAGCAGCTTGCTGGGGACGACCTCTGGAAACACCATATATTTT

d_call: TRBD1
v_call: TRBV28
clone_size: once
cdr3_length: 16
j_call: TRBJ2-1
cdr3_aa: CASSMAGTGNYNEQFF
cdr3_nt: TGTGCCAGCAGTATGGCCGGGACAGGGAACTACAATGAGCAGTTCTTC

d_call: TRBD2
v_call: TRBV5-1
clone_size: -
cdr3_length: 15
j_call: TRBJ2-5
cdr3_aa: CASSLVAGGQKTQYF
cdr3_nt: TGCGCCAGCAGCTTGGTGGCGGGAGGGCAAAAGACCCAGTACTTC

d_call: -
v_call: TRBV11-2
clone_size: -
cdr3_length: 14
j_call: TRBJ2-3
cdr3_aa: CASSYQQGRDTQYF
cdr3_nt: TGTGCCAGCAGCTACCAACAGGGCCGGGATACGCAGTATTTT

d_call: -
v_call: TRBV18
clone_size: once
cdr3_length: 16
j_call: TRBJ2-6
cdr3_aa: CASSLGQTSGANVLTF
cdr3_nt: TGTGCCAGCTCACTAGGACAGACCTCTGGGGCCAACGTCCTGACTTTC

d_call: -
v_call: TRBV28
clone_size: -
cdr3_length: 13
j_call: TRBJ1-2
cdr3_aa: CATQRGGDDGYTF
cdr3_nt: TGTGCCACCCAACGGGGGGGGGATGATGGCTACACCTTC